Sequencing of this T cell receptor beta chain was carried out in a study of shared clonotypes between healthy human individuals. This clone was counted a few times. Clones were read by immunoSEQ multiplex PCR, and TCRdb kept only the in-frame ones, dropping some. The sample shows 90,000 to 120,000 clones, around 71% of them seen only once. Trimming took 8 bases from V and 6 from J; bases not matched to a gene: 11. Germline V gene lookup returns CDR1 MGHDK and CDR2 SYGVNS. The CDR3 covers 14 residues. Sequencing was performed on memory CD8+ T cells sorted from blood. Indicated subset: CD45RO+ cells pooled with CCR7-negative TemRA cells. The sequence was obtained from a woman in her thirties in good health. The J gene is TRBJ2-7, the V gene TRBV25-1, with TRBD2 matching 9 bases. The CDR3 DNA reads TGTGCCAGCGGGGGGGTAGCGGGAGAGCTCGAGCAGTACTTC. Its protein product is CASGGVAGELEQYF.